Listed below are T cell receptor beta chains from one sample, sequenced in a study of OX40 agonist ivuxolimab in advanced cancers. Here immunoSEQ multiplex PCR was the method, and the copy in TCRdb shows in-frame clones only, minus some. Among approximately 82,000 clones listed, approximately 85% were seen once. Sample: CD4+ or CD8+ T cells sorted from blood, taken in a trial of the OX40 agonist ivuxolimab. These receptors came from an adult with an advanced solid tumor such as melanoma, head and neck, liver or kidney cancer. Each CDR3 is given with its conserved first and last residue. The D gene is left open where the match is weak. A row's size may be missing; if present it is once, few, many or a size class.

clone_size j_call v_call d_call cdr3_nt cdr3_aa
NA TRBJ1-2 TRBV5-1 NA TGCGCCAGCAGCTTAGAAGGGACATACTATGGCTACACCTTC CASSLEGTYYGYTF
NA TRBJ1-3 TRBV18 NA TGTGCCAGCTCCCAGAGTCCCGGGGACACCATATATTTT CASSQSPGDTIYF
once TRBJ2-5 TRBV9 NA TGTGCCAGCAGCGGACCTATTCGAGACGGGGCAGGGGAGACCCAGTACTTC CASSGPIRDGAGETQYF
NA TRBJ2-7 TRBV19 TRBD1 TGTGCCAGTAGTATAAATACAGGGGGCCTTACCTACGAGCAGTACTTC CASSINTGGLTYEQYF
NA TRBJ1-2 TRBV5-1 NA TGCGCCAGCAGCTTGAGTGCAGGGGATGGTGGCTACACCTTC CASSLSAGDGGYTF
NA TRBJ1-2 TRBV30 NA TGTGCCTGGAGTGCGGGGGACTATGGCTACACCTTC CAWSAGDYGYTF
NA TRBJ1-4 TRBV5-1 NA TGCGCCAGCAGACCAGAGGAGGCGACTAATGAAAAACTGTTTTTT CASRPEEATNEKLFF
once TRBJ2-2 TRBV6-5 NA TGTGCCAGCAGTTACTCGGGCAGGTCCACCGGGGAGCTGTTTTTT CASSYSGRSTGELFF
NA TRBJ2-3 TRBV19 TRBD2 TGTGCCAGTAGTATAGTACCTAGCGGGGGGAGCACAGATACGCAGTATTTT CASSIVPSGGSTDTQYF
NA TRBJ1-1 TRBV18 NA TGTGCCAGCTCACCAATCCAGCACACTGAAGCTTTCTTT CASSPIQHTEAFF
NA TRBJ1-2 TRBV6-1 NA TGTGCCAGCAGTGAAGGGCGGATAACGTTGGTCTATGGCTACACCTTC CASSEGRITLVYGYTF
NA TRBJ1-1 TRBV19 TRBD1 TGTGCCAGTAGTACGGGGACAGGGGACACTGAAGCTTTCTTT CASSTGTGDTEAFF
NA TRBJ2-7 TRBV9 NA TGTGCCAGCAGCCTAACAGCGACGACGGATTACGAGCAGTACTTC CASSLTATTDYEQYF
NA TRBJ2-3 TRBV25-1 NA TGTGCCAGCAGGGGAATCACAGATACGCAGTATTTT CASRGITDTQYF
NA TRBJ2-7 TRBV28 NA TGTGCCAGCAGGCTGGGGATGGGGACGGGAGAGCAGTACTTC CASRLGMGTGEQYF
NA TRBJ2-1 TRBV7-2 TRBD2 TGTGCCAGCAGCTTAGGCGGGACTAGCCCCTCCTACAATGAGCAGTTCTTC CASSLGGTSPSYNEQFF
NA TRBJ2-1 TRBV10-3 NA TGTGCCATCAGTGAGTCGGGGCGGCCCTCCGGGGGTCGGAACGAGCAGTTCTTC CAISESGRPSGGRNEQFF
NA TRBJ1-1 TRBV6-5 TRBD1 TGTGCCAGCAGGAAAGACAGGGATTGGACTGAAGCTTTCTTT CASRKDRDWTEAFF
NA TRBJ1-5 TRBV30 NA TGTGCCTGGAGTCCCCAGTACAATCAGCCCCAGCATTTT CAWSPQYNQPQHF
once TRBJ2-3 TRBV5-1 TRBD1 TGCGCCAGCAGCCCCGTCCCGGGACAGGGGACAGATACGCAGTATTTT CASSPVPGQGTDTQYF
NA TRBJ1-3 TRBV7-3 NA TGTGCCAGCAGCCTGATCGGGTCAGGGAGTAACACCATATATTTT CASSLIGSGSNTIYF
NA TRBJ2-3 TRBV28 TRBD1 TGTGCCAGCAAGGGACAGTCGGTCGGTTTCGCAGATACGCAGTATTTT CASKGQSVGFADTQYF
NA TRBJ2-3 TRBV30 TRBD1 TGTGCCTGGAGTAAACAGGGGGATACGCAGTATTTT CAWSKQGDTQYF
NA TRBJ1-2 TRBV5-1 NA TGCGCCAGCAGCGGCACTGGGCAGGGCAGGGCTGGCTACACCTTC CASSGTGQGRAGYTF
NA TRBJ2-5 TRBV2 NA TGTGCCAGCAGGGTGGGCGGGCGAGAGACCCAGTACTTC CASRVGGRETQYF
NA TRBJ1-2 TRBV28 NA TGTGCCAGCAGATTCCCAATATCCGACAGGCCACTTTATGGCTACACCTTC CASRFPISDRPLYGYTF
NA TRBJ2-6 TRBV28 NA TGTGCCAGCAGGCCGTCTGGGGCCAACGTCCTGACTTTC CASRPSGANVLTF
NA TRBJ1-2 TRBV5-1 TRBD1 TGCGCCAGCAAACGGGAGGACAGGGCGCGGGTTGCGGATGGCTACACCTTC CASKREDRARVADGYTF
NA TRBJ2-3 TRBV2 NA TGTGCCAGCAGTGAAGCGCTTCCCCTTTCCACAGATACGCAGTATTTT CASSEALPLSTDTQYF
NA TRBJ1-4 TRBV6-5 NA TGTGCCAGCAGAGAGGTCGCAACTAATGAAAAACTGTTTTTT CASREVATNEKLFF
NA TRBJ1-5 TRBV28 TRBD1 TGTGCCAGTTTCCGGGACAGGGACGCCTATAGCAATCAGCCCCAGCATTTT CASFRDRDAYSNQPQHF
once TRBJ1-2 TRBV6-1 NA TGTGCCAGCAGTGAAGTGGGGGACTATGGCTACACCTTC CASSEVGDYGYTF
once TRBJ1-5 TRBV18 NA TGTGCCAGCTCCCAAAAGAAAGGTAGCAATCAGCCCCAGCATTTT CASSQKKGSNQPQHF
NA TRBJ1-3 TRBV28 TRBD1 TGTGCCAGCAGTCCACCCCTCTGGCAGGGGGCAAACACCATATATTTT CASSPPLWQGANTIYF
NA TRBJ2-1 TRBV2 NA TGTGCCAGTGTTATGGGGCCGGGGAATGAGCAGTTCTTC CASVMGPGNEQFF
NA TRBJ2-5 TRBV5-1 TRBD1 TGCGCCAGCAGGTTAGGACAGGTCCAAGAGACCCAGTACTTC CASRLGQVQETQYF
NA TRBJ1-6 TRBV6-6 NA TGTGCCAGCAGTTACTCACAGGGAACATATAATTCACCCCTCCACTTT CASSYSQGTYNSPLHF
NA TRBJ2-2 TRBV21-1 NA TGTGCCAGCAGCACACTGGGGGCCCGGGAGCTGTTTTTT CASSTLGARELFF
NA TRBJ2-7 TRBV7-2 NA TGTGCCAGCAGCTTAGGGCGGAAAACCTACGAGCAGTACTTC CASSLGRKTYEQYF
NA TRBJ2-7 TRBV6-1 NA TGTGCCAGCAGTGACAGGGAGTCCTACGAGCAGTACTTC CASSDRESYEQYF
NA TRBJ2-2 TRBV7-6 NA TGTGCCAGCAGCTTACGGACTCACACCGGGGAGCTGTTTTTT CASSLRTHTGELFF
NA TRBJ1-1 TRBV28 NA TGTGCCAGCAGTTACATCGGAAGCTGGGACGGAATGAACACTGAAGCTTTCTTT CASSYIGSWDGMNTEAFF
NA TRBJ1-1 TRBV2 TRBD1 TGTGCCAGCGACAGGGGGCGTCCCACTGAAGCTTTCTTT CASDRGRPTEAFF
NA TRBJ2-5 TRBV4-3 NA TGCGCCAGCAGCCAAGCCCCGGACAGCCAAGAGACCCAGTACTTC CASSQAPDSQETQYF
NA TRBJ2-3 TRBV6-1 NA TGTGCCAGCAGTGAACACCTTCGGGATACGCAGTATTTT CASSEHLRDTQYF
NA TRBJ2-7 TRBV18 TRBD1 TGTGCCAGCTCACCCCAACAGGGGAAGTACGAGCAGTACTTC CASSPQQGKYEQYF